These 23 T cell receptor beta chains were sequenced from one sample in a study of CD4 and CD8 cells across lung adenocarcinoma regions. One entry per CDR3 protein, called by TCRdb with MiXCR from the PCR reads. The table shows over 2,500 distinct CDR3 sequences, with over 45% occurring only once. Input material: CD8+ T cells from the center of a lung tumor. These receptors originate from a male donor with lung adenocarcinoma. The CD4 and CD8 labels of this study may be unreliable.

On this clonotype itself: A much larger clone differs by one base, so this may be a read error. The chain has TRBV12-3 or TRBV12-4 and TRBJ2-5; D is possibly TRBD2 (6 bases). The end of the DNA is better explained by TRBJ2-7, so the J call may be wrong. The CDR3 has 13 residues. The CDR3 nucleotides read TGTGCCAGCAGTTTATGGGAGGCGGGCGAGCAGTACTTC. Its protein product is CASSLWEAGEQYF.

This clonotype was seen more than once but under ten times. This chain connects TRBV7-8 to TRBJ2-1, with unresolved D. The CDR3 has 13 residues. CDR1 and CDR2 from the germline V gene are SGHVS and FQNEAQ. V was trimmed by 1 base and J by 12 bases, leaving 13 bases between them. CDR3 sequence: CASSLDRTPRQFF. The CDR3 bases are TGTGCCAGCAGCTTAGATCGGACCCCTCGGCAGTTCTTC.

This clonotype ranks as hyperexpanded. V usage is TRBV27 and J usage is TRBJ2-5, with D perhaps TRBD1 (5 bases). Deletions cut 5 bases from V and 3 bases from J, with 10 bases between. Germline CDR1 reads MNHEY; CDR2 reads SMNVEV (reference sequence). CDR3 length: 13 residues. CDR3 nucleotides: TGTGCCAGCAGTGGCAGGGTGAAAGAGACCCAGTACTTC. The encoded protein is CASSGRVKETQYF.

This clonotype was observed a handful of times. The CDR3: CASKPGGSNQPQHF. CDR3 nucleotide sequence: TGTGCCAGCAAGCCAGGAGGTAGCAATCAGCCCCAGCATTTT. The chain couples TRBV6-1 to TRBJ1-5; D remains ambiguous. The CDR3 is made up of 14 amino acids. Germline lookup yields CDR1 MNHNS and CDR2 SASEGT. V was pared by 7 bases and J by 0 bases, with 10 bases between.

The chain employs TRBV6-5 and TRBJ2-1; D not certain. V gave up 4 bases and J gave up 10 bases, with 14 bases separating them. Germline values: CDR1 MNHEY, CDR2 SVGAGI. CDR3 length: 13 residues. The CDR3 is CASSSTKNGEQFF. CDR3 DNA sequence: TGTGCCAGCAGTTCTACCAAGAACGGGGAGCAGTTCTTC.

This clonotype came up a few times. The chain combines TRBV12-3 or TRBV12-4 with TRBJ2-1, with D hard to call. The CDR3 sequence is 13 residues long. The V end lost 0 bases, the J end lost 13 bases, and 13 bases lay between the germline ends. CDR3 amino acids: CASSLAVEETQFF. Written as DNA, the CDR3 is TGTGCCAGCAGTTTAGCGGTCGAAGAGACCCAGTTCTTC.

Sample share makes this clonotype medium-sized. A much more abundant neighbour one base away suggests this may be a read error. The chain recombines TRBV6-1 with TRBJ2-1; D gene unclear. Trimming took 6 bases from V and 13 from J, leaving 13 bases between them. The CDR3 extends over 11 amino acids. From germline, CDR1 is MNHNS and CDR2 SASEGT. The CDR3 region is CASRDQETQFF. The CDR3 DNA is TGTGCCAGCAGAGACCAAGAGACCCAGTTCTTC.

This clonotype is categorized as medium-sized. The J gene is TRBJ2-2, the V gene TRBV6-5, with 7 bases lining up with TRBD1. CDR1 and CDR2 from the germline V gene are MNHEY and SVGAGI. Germline trimming cut 4 bases from V and 3 bases from J; bases unmatched to any gene: 5. The CDR3 length is 15 residues. As DNA, the CDR3 is TGTGCCAGCAGTTCCGGACAGGTAGACACCGGGGAGCTGTTTTTT. Translated: CASSSGQVDTGELFF.

In regard to this clonotype: A junction boundary mismatches the germline segment, possibly from a read error. The V call is TRBV27, the J call TRBJ2-5; TRBD2 aligns across 7 bases. The CDR3 loop spans 13 amino acids. Germline V gene sequence: CDR1 MNHEY, CDR2 SMNVEV (reference sequence). The chain's CDR3 is CASRGRGREAQTF. The DNA of the CDR3 is TGTGCCAGCAGGGGGAGGGGTCGGGAGGCCCAGACCTTC.

This clonotype was observed at least ten times. This chain uses TRBV6-5 with TRBJ2-1; D remains ambiguous. Germline-derived CDR1 and CDR2 are MNHEY and SVGAGI. The CDR3 contains 14 residues. Trimming left V 2 bases short and J 7 bases short, with 12 bases between. CDR3: CASSYENPQNEQFF. The DNA of the CDR3 is TGTGCCAGCAGTTACGAGAACCCGCAGAATGAGCAGTTCTTC.

A note on this clonotype: At one boundary the junction diverges from the germline segment, which might be a read error. The DNA of the CDR3 is TGTGCCAGCAGGGCCAGCCAGGCGGGGAGCATAGATACGCAGTACTTT. Its protein product is CASRASQAGSIDTQYF. The chain has TRBV27 and TRBJ2-3, with D tentatively TRBD2 (6 bases). The germline CDR1 and CDR2 sequences are MNHEY and SMNVEV (reference sequence). The CDR3 is made up of 16 amino acids.

By its share, this clonotype is large. The rearrangement joins TRBV6-1 to TRBJ2-1; TRBD2 matches at 11 bases. The better agreement between TRBJ2-7 and the DNA end casts doubt on the J call. CDR3 length equals 14 residues. The germline gives CDR1 MNHNS, CDR2 SASEGT. For the CDR3, the DNA is TGTGCCAGCAGTCTCCGGACTAGCGGGTACGAGCAGTACTTC. As protein: CASSLRTSGYEQYF.

This clonotype was counted a few times. CDR3 in amino acids: CASSADVTSGSYNEQFF. CDR3 sequence (DNA): TGTGCCAGCAGCGCGGATGTGACTAGCGGGAGCTACAATGAGCAGTTCTTC. This sequence joins TRBV9 and TRBJ2-1; 12 bases are a match to TRBD2. From germline, CDR1 is SGDLS and CDR2 YYNGEE. The V and J ends lost 3 bases and 3 bases, in that order; junction bases with no gene match: 7. This CDR3 contains 17 residues.

The chain links TRBV7-6 to TRBJ2-1, with 8 nucleotides matching TRBD2. V gave up 5 bases and J gave up 2 bases; unmatched junction bases: 8. Germline V gives CDR1 SGHVS, CDR2 FNYEAQ. The CDR3 sequence is 16 residues long. The CDR3: CASSPTSGSAYNEQFF. Here the CDR3 DNA reads TGTGCCAGCAGCCCCACGAGCGGGAGCGCCTACAATGAGCAGTTCTTC.

This clonotype was seen a few times. The CDR3 nucleotides are TGTGCCAGCAGTGGATCGGGACCCAGGGGGACCCAGTACTTC. Translating it yields CASSGSGPRGTQYF. The chain joins TRBV6-1 to TRBJ2-1; D perhaps matches TRBD1 (6 bases). The end of the DNA fits TRBJ2-5 better, so the J call may be wrong. Germline CDR1 and CDR2: MNHNS and SASEGT. This CDR3 spans 14 amino acids.

V and J are TRBV6-5 and TRBJ2-1, with 13 bases matching TRBD2. Unmatched junction bases numbered 2, after V lost 2 bases and J lost 4 bases. The CDR3 totals 16 residues. Germline CDR1 is MNHEY and CDR2 is SVGAGI. The CDR3 sequence is CASSYGTSGTYNEQFF. The CDR3 nucleotides are TGTGCCAGCAGTTACGGGACTAGCGGGACGTACAATGAGCAGTTCTTC.

This clonotype was seen only a few times. V gene TRBV6-5 combines with J gene TRBJ1-1; D remains unclear. The CDR3 extends over 17 amino acids. V lost 0 bases, J lost 0 bases, and 14 bases lay in between. Germline CDR1 reads MNHEY; CDR2 reads SVGAGI. The CDR3 loop is CASSYSRRLNMNTEAFF. The CDR3 nucleotides read TGTGCCAGCAGTTACTCCAGGAGGTTAAACATGAACACTGAAGCTTTCTTT.

The chain is built from TRBV6-5 and TRBJ2-3, with 8 nucleotides matching TRBD2. V shed 0 bases, J shed 13 bases, and the junction held 15 bases outside the gene matches. The CDR3 is 16 residues long. Per the germline V gene, CDR1 is MNHEY and CDR2 is SVGAGI. The CDR3 DNA reads TGTGCCAGCAGTTACTCGAGGCTAGCGGGCAAAGCCCGGGAGTATTTT. Translating it yields CASSYSRLAGKAREYF.

This clonotype turned up a few times. DNA of the CDR3: TGTGCCAGCAGTTACGGGGGGGTGACAAGCAATGAGCAGTTCTTC. This sequence encodes CASSYGGVTSNEQFF. The chain employs TRBV6-2 or TRBV6-3 and TRBJ2-1; 7 bases line up with TRBD2. Losses at the gene ends were 2 bases for V and 6 bases for J; bases not matched to a gene: 7. The CDR3 contains 15 residues. The germline V gene has CDR1 MNHEY and CDR2 SVGEGT.

As regards this clonotype: A read error may account for a junction end that differs from germline. This chain links TRBV27 with TRBJ2-3; the D is unclear. This CDR3 is built from 11 residues. The germline V gene encodes CDR1 MNHEY and CDR2 SMNVEV (reference sequence). The CDR3 nucleotides are TGTGCCGGCAGTCCCCAGGAGACGCAGTATTTT. It is translated as CAGSPQETQYF.

The genes are TRBV11-3 and TRBJ2-1; no clear D gene. V was clipped by 7 bases and J by 10 bases, with 20 bases between them. Germline lookup yields CDR1 SGHNT and CDR2 YENEEA. The CDR3 contains 14 residues. CDR3 DNA: TGTGCCAGCACCCCGACCCGGACGGAGTACGAGCAGTTCTTC. Its translation is CASTPTRTEYEQFF.

The V call is TRBV6-4, the J call TRBJ1-1, with no clear D. Germline V gene lookup returns CDR1 MRHNA and CDR2 SNTAGT. V dropped 0 bases and J dropped 2 bases, with 4 bases sitting between them. The CDR3 runs 13 residues. This CDR3 reads CASSDSDNTEAFF. As DNA, the CDR3 is TGTGCCAGCAGTGACTCGGACAACACTGAAGCTTTCTTT.

This clonotype qualifies as medium-sized. It may be a read error: a sequence one base away is much more abundant. The rearrangement links TRBV6-1 to TRBJ2-5; D remains unclear. The CDR3 consists of 10 residues. Germline CDR1 MNHNS, CDR2 SASEGT. V lost 7 bases to trimming and J lost 13 bases, with 13 bases between them. The CDR3 reads CASIGERPYF. The CDR3 region has the DNA TGTGCCAGCATCGGCGAGCGACCGTACTTC.